Presented here are 16 T cell receptor beta chains from one specimen sequenced in a study of blood T cell repertoires in COVID-19. Clones were sequenced by immunoSEQ multiplex PCR, and TCRdb holds only the in-frame ones, with some missing. The profile shows roughly 250,000 clones, approximately 83% of them singletons. Sequencing was carried out using peripheral blood. These receptors were obtained from a woman of 80 years or more with acute or convalescent COVID-19.

The chain has TRBV3-1 (or the pseudogene TRBV3-2) and TRBJ2-4, with a possible D match to TRBD2 (5 bases). The CDR3 sequence is 14 residues long. Germline V gene sequence: CDR1 LGHDT, CDR2 YNNKEL (reference sequence). Trimming took off 1 base at V and 10 bases at J, with 14 bases between the two ends. CDR3 protein: CASSQADGVGIQYF. The CDR3, as DNA: TGTGCCAGCAGCCAAGCGGACGGGGTGGGGATTCAGTACTTC.

V usage is TRBV11-3 and J usage is TRBJ2-2; the D is unclear. The V gene lost 0 bases and the J gene lost 4 bases, with 6 bases spanning the gap. The CDR3 loop spans 14 amino acids. Germline V gene data show CDR1 as SGHNT and CDR2 as YENEEA. CDR3 sequence: CASSLESFTGELFF. In DNA, the CDR3 is TGTGCCAGCAGCTTAGAGTCCTTCACCGGGGAGCTGTTTTTT.

The chain is built from TRBV5-1 and TRBJ2-7, with D perhaps matching TRBD2 (6 bases). CDR3 length: 15 amino acids. Looked up from germline, CDR1 is SGHRS and CDR2 is YFSETQ. The germline V and J ends were trimmed by 0 bases and 4 bases, with 14 bases remaining between them. This chain's CDR3 is CASSLEGLGVYEQYF. CDR3 sequence (DNA): TGCGCCAGCAGCTTGGAGGGACTTGGGGTATACGAGCAGTACTTC.

The chain links TRBV5-1 to TRBJ2-4; D is ambiguous. CDR1 is SGHRS, CDR2 YFSETQ, per germline. The CDR3 runs to 12 residues. Trimming cost V 0 bases and J 5 bases, with 3 bases left between them. The CDR3 nucleotides read TGCGCCAGCAGCTTGGGCGAAAACATTCAGTACTTC. Encoded protein: CASSLGENIQYF.

This clone appeared once. This chain uses TRBV10-3 with TRBJ1-2, with D possibly TRBD1 on 5 matching bases. This CDR3 has 13 residues. CDR1 and CDR2 (germline): ENHRY, SYGVKD. V lost 3 bases and J lost 5, with 10 bases in between. The DNA of the CDR3 is TGTGCCATCAGTGATGACAGCCGATATGGCTACACCTTC. This translates into CAISDDSRYGYTF.

This clone has only a few counts. The J gene is TRBJ2-7, the V gene TRBV5-1, with D unresolved. The CDR3 covers 13 residues. Trimming pared 2 bases from V and 0 bases from J, leaving 6 bases between. Germline-derived CDR1 and CDR2 are SGHRS and YFSETQ. This CDR3 is CASSFGTSYEQYF. Here the CDR3 DNA reads TGCGCCAGCAGCTTTGGCACCTCCTACGAGCAGTACTTC.

The rearrangement links TRBV7-9 to TRBJ2-7; D gene uncertain. This CDR3 region has 15 residues. The germline CDR1 and CDR2 sequences are SEHNR and FQNEAQ (reference sequence). V was pared by 3 bases and J by 2 bases, with 14 bases between. CDR3 DNA sequence: TGTGCCAGCAGCTTGTCCCCCCAAGCCCCCTACGAGCAGTACTTC. This sequence encodes CASSLSPQAPYEQYF. The entire variable domain, with the rest obtained from reference TRBV7-9 and TRBJ2-7, is as follows: DTGVSQNPRHKITKRGQNVTFRCDPISEHNRLYWYRQTLGQGPEFLTYFQNEAQLEKSRLLSDRFSAERPKGSFSTLEIQRTEQGDSAMYLCASSLSPQAPYEQYFGPGTRLTVT.

This rearrangement joins TRBV19 to TRBJ1-3, with D uncertain. In germline, CDR1 is LNHDA, CDR2 SQIVND (reference sequence). The CDR3 is 11 amino acids. V lost 4 bases to trimming and J lost 4 bases, with 2 bases between them. CDR3 nucleotide sequence: TGTGCCAGTAGTACGGGAAACACCATATATTTT. Residues: CASSTGNTIYF.

This clone was detected only a few times. The rearrangement uses TRBV19 and TRBJ1-5; D possibly corresponds to TRBD1 (6 bases). This CDR3 region has 15 residues. V was pared by 6 bases and J by 0 bases, with 12 bases between. The germline gives CDR1 LNHDA, CDR2 SQIVND (reference sequence). CDR3 loop: CASSGGQHSNQPQHF. The CDR3 bases are TGTGCCAGTAGCGGGGGGCAGCATAGCAATCAGCCCCAGCATTTT.

The chain uses TRBV2 and TRBJ1-5; no firm D call. Germline V gene lookup returns CDR1 SNHLY and CDR2 FYNNEI. Trimming left V 4 bases short and J 6 bases short, with 10 bases between. This CDR3 spans 13 amino acids. The CDR3, as DNA: TGTGCCAGCAGTGCGGAGAGTGGTCAGCCCCAGCATTTT. Translation gives CASSAESGQPQHF.

Here the CDR3 DNA reads TGTGCCAGCAGTTTGGCGGGACTAGCGGGGGGGGCCACCGGGGAGCTGTTTTTT. Encoded protein: CASSLAGLAGGATGELFF. The chain carries TRBV28 and TRBJ2-2; 16 bases agree with TRBD2. The CDR3 has 18 residues. The J segment lost 4 bases and the V segment lost 3 bases, leaving 5 bases of the junction unmatched. CDR1 and CDR2 (germline): MDHEN, SYDVKM.

The sample holds one count of this clone. The rearrangement uses TRBV5-4 and TRBJ2-2; TRBD2 is a possible D gene (6 bases). Germline CDR1 SGHNT, CDR2 YYREEE (reference sequence). V was shortened by 4 bases and J by 1 base, with 14 bases between the two germline ends. The CDR3 covers 16 residues. The chain's CDR3 is CASSLWGAGNTGELFF. For the CDR3, the DNA is TGTGCCAGCAGCCTCTGGGGAGCGGGGAACACCGGGGAGCTGTTTTTT.

The gene calls are TRBV29-1 and TRBJ2-1; TRBD1 aligns across 7 bases. The CDR3 loop spans 14 amino acids. V gave up 4 bases and J gave up 9 bases; unmatched junction bases: 12. The germline V gene has CDR1 SQVTM and CDR2 ANQGSEA. CDR3 loop: CSVARGPSVGEQFF. The CDR3 DNA follows: TGCAGCGTTGCAAGGGGGCCTTCTGTGGGTGAGCAGTTCTTC.

V gene TRBV5-1 combines with J gene TRBJ1-2; the match to TRBD1 covers 9 bases. V shed 4 bases and J 7 bases; nucleotides not matched to a gene: 5. The CDR3 is 13 residues long. Germline values: CDR1 SGHRS, CDR2 YFSETQ. The CDR3 DNA reads TGCGCCAGCAGCATACAGGGGGCGCCTGGCTACACCTTC. Translating gives CASSIQGAPGYTF.

The chain has TRBV7-9 and TRBJ1-2, with TRBD1 as a possible D gene (5 bases). This CDR3 comprises 13 residues. Germline-derived CDR1 and CDR2 are SEHNR and FQNEAQ (reference sequence). Trimming took off 1 base at V and 8 bases at J, with 11 bases between the two ends. The CDR3, as DNA: TGTGCCAGCAGCTTAGGCTCGGGGGAAGGCTACACCTTC. This sequence encodes CASSLGSGEGYTF.

The genes are TRBV19 and TRBJ1-1; 7 bases fit TRBD1. V lost 1 base and J lost 0; bases outside the gene matches: 5. The CDR3 is 16 residues long. Germline V gene data show CDR1 as LNHDA and CDR2 as SQIVND (reference sequence). The DNA of the CDR3 is TGTGCCAGTAGTATAGGTGTTGACAGGGTGAACACTGAAGCTTTCTTT. This encodes CASSIGVDRVNTEAFF.